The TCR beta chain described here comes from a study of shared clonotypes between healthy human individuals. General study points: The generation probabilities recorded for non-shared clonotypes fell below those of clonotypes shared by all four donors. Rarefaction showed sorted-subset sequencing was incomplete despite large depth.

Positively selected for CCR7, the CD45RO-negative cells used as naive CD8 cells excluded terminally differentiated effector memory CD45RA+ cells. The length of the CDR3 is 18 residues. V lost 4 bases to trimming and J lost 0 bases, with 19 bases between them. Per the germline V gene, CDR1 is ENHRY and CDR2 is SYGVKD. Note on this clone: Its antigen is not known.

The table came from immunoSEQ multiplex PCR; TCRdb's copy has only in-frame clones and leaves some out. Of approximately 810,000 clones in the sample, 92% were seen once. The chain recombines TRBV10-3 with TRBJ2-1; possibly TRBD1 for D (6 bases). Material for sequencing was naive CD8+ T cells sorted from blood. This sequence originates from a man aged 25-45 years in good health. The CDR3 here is CAISAVSQGFFSYNEQFF. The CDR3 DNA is TGTGCCATCAGTGCGGTATCACAGGGATTCTTCTCCTACAATGAGCAGTTCTTC.